This TCR beta chain was identified in a study of blood T cell repertoires in COVID-19. Looking at the study overall: T cells, B-cell-depleted T cells, or PBMCs provided the cDNA or gDNA that served as material.

The protocol was immunoSEQ multiplex PCR, while the TCRdb copy is restricted to in-frame clones and leaves out a portion. The sample has about 240,000 clones, 75% to 85% seen once. Unmatched junction bases numbered 10, after V lost 5 bases and J lost 5 bases. Germline CDR1 SGHVS, CDR2 FNYEAQ. The CDR3 covers 16 residues. The sample comprised peripheral blood. The rearrangement joins TRBV7-6 to TRBJ2-1; 9 bases line up with TRBD2. This clonotype originated in a woman in her 70s with acute or convalescent COVID-19. Written as DNA, the CDR3 is TGTGCCAGCAGCCCTCTTAGCGGGGGAGGCAACAATGAGCAGTTCTTC. It is translated as CASSPLSGGGNNEQFF. The full variable domain, completed using reference TRBV7-6 and TRBJ2-1, is GAGVSQSPRYKVTKRGQDVALRCDPISGHVSLYWYRQALGQGPEFLTYFNYEAQQDKSGLPNDRFSAERPEGSISTLTIQRTEQRDSAMYRCASSPLSGGGNNEQFFGPGTRLTVL.